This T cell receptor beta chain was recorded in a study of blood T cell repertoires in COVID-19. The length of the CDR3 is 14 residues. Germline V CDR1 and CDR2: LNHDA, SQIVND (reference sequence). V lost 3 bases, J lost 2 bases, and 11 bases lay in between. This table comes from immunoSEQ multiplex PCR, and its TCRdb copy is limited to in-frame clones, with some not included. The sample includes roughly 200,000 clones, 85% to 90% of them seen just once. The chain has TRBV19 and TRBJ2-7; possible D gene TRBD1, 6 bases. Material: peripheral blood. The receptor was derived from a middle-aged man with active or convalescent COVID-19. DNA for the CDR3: TGTGCCAGTAGTATCGGGACACGGACCTACGAGCAGTACTTC. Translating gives CASSIGTRTYEQYF. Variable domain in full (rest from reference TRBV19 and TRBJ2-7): DGGITQSPKYLFRKEGQNVTLSCEQNLNHDAMYWYRQDPGQGLRLIYYSQIVNDFQKGDIAEGYSVSREKKESFPLTVTSAQKNPTAFYLCASSIGTRTYEQYFGPGTRLTVT.